The 32 T cell receptor beta chains in this list originate from one sample, sequenced in a study of Ad26.COV2.S vaccination and SARS-CoV-2 variants. Clones were sequenced by immunoSEQ multiplex PCR, and TCRdb holds only the in-frame ones, with some missing. The sample includes 350,000 to 450,000 clones, about 91% of them seen just once. Noted treatment: some 19 received Ad26.COV2.S at low or high dose, single or two shots; about five received placebo; per-sample allocation not given. It was on day 63 after the first vaccine or placebo injection that samples were taken. The sample consisted of peripheral blood, taken in a trial of Ad26.COV2.S vaccine versus placebo. These TCRs come from a person between 18 and 65 years old who received the Ad26.COV2.S COVID-19 vaccine or a placebo.

The rearrangement uses TRBV4-1 and TRBJ2-7; D is uncertain. The V and J ends lost 4 bases and 2 bases respectively, with 12 bases between them. The CDR3 runs 14 residues. Germline V gene lookup returns CDR1 MGHRA and CDR2 YSYEKL. CDR3 region: CASSPSLSPYEQYF. CDR3 coding DNA: TGCGCCAGCAGCCCCTCATTATCGCCCTACGAGCAGTACTTC.

This clone was counted a single time. The rearrangement uses TRBV9 and TRBJ2-5; 7 bases match TRBD2. V lost 3 bases to trimming and J lost 9 bases; unmatched junction nucleotides: 14. This CDR3 spans 15 amino acids. Germline CDR1 reads SGDLS; CDR2 reads YYNGEE. The CDR3: CASSDIAGPGEAQYF. DNA of the CDR3: TGTGCCAGCAGCGACATAGCGGGCCCTGGGGAGGCCCAGTACTTC.

This clone has just a few counts. The rearrangement joins TRBV27 to TRBJ2-5; the D gene is possibly TRBD2 (5 bases). The CDR3 consists of 14 residues. V lost 0 bases and J 2 bases, leaving 7 bases between the germline ends. Germline CDR1 reads MNHEY; CDR2 reads SMNVEV (reference sequence). This CDR3 reads CASSLSRAQETQYF. CDR3 bases: TGTGCCAGCAGTTTATCGAGGGCTCAAGAGACCCAGTACTTC.

The chain carries TRBV7-2 and TRBJ2-7, with 11 bases lining up with TRBD2. V lost 3 bases and J lost 2; bases outside the gene matches: 3. Germline V gives CDR1 SGHTA, CDR2 FQGNSA. CDR3 length equals 15 residues. CDR3 residues: CASSFGTSGPYEQYF. As DNA, the CDR3 is TGTGCCAGCAGCTTCGGGACTAGCGGCCCCTACGAGCAGTACTTC.

This clone has only one observation. The chain has TRBV7-6 and TRBJ1-5; D gene ambiguous. Germline-derived CDR1 and CDR2 are SGHVS and FNYEAQ. The CDR3 is 13 residues long. With 5 bases removed from V and 4 bases from J, the gap between germline ends came to 9 bases. CDR3 sequence: CASSPSSNQPQHF. The DNA of the CDR3 is TGTGCCAGCAGCCCCTCCTCGAATCAGCCCCAGCATTTT.

The chain joins TRBV7-3 to TRBJ2-7, with 9 bases lining up with TRBD2. The CDR3 runs 12 residues. Germline CDR1 reads SGHTA; CDR2 reads FQGTGA. The V and J ends lost 8 bases and 5 bases, in that order; junction bases with no gene match: 4. The CDR3 DNA reads TGTGCCAGCCGGCGACTAGCGGACGAGCAGTACTTC. Protein product: CASRRLADEQYF.

This clone was picked up a small number of times. The chain joins TRBV5-1 to TRBJ2-7, with 8 bases fitting TRBD1. The length of the CDR3 is 14 residues. CDR1 is SGHRS, CDR2 YFSETQ, per germline. The V segment lost 3 bases and the J segment 0 bases; nucleotides outside the gene matches: 2. Here the CDR3 DNA reads TGCGCCAGCAGCTGGGGGACAGGCTCCTACGAGCAGTACTTC. Translated: CASSWGTGSYEQYF. Variable domain in full (rest from reference TRBV5-1 and TRBJ2-7): KAGVTQTPRYLIKTRGQQVTLSCSPISGHRSVSWYQQTPGQGLQFLFEYFSETQRNKGNFPGRFSGRQFSNSRSEMNVSTLELGDSALYLCASSWGTGSYEQYFGPGTRLTVT.

This sequence joins TRBV10-1 and TRBJ2-4, with D tentatively TRBD2 (6 bases). Trimming removed 9 bases at V and 3 bases at J, with 15 bases between. CDR3 length: 14 amino acids. CDR1 is WNHNN, CDR2 SYGVQD, per germline (reference sequence). CDR3 residues: CARTVREVKNIQYF. The DNA of the CDR3 is TGCGCCAGGACCGTTAGGGAGGTCAAAAACATTCAGTACTTC.

The gene calls are TRBV28 and TRBJ1-4, with D uncertain. The length of the CDR3 is 16 residues. Trimming took off 4 bases at V and 0 bases at J, with 12 bases between the two ends. Germline CDR1 MDHEN, CDR2 SYDVKM. The DNA for the CDR3 is TGTGCCAGCAGTTCCCGCGCAGTTGCAACTAATGAAAAACTGTTTTTT. This encodes CASSSRAVATNEKLFF.

The chain has TRBV15 and TRBJ2-1; TRBD2 might be the D (5 bases). Germline lookup yields CDR1 LNHNV and CDR2 YYDKDF (reference sequence). The CDR3 totals 13 residues. Trimming removed 0 bases from V and 8 bases from J, with 8 bases in between. The DNA for the CDR3 is TGTGCCACCAGCAGAGAGGGAGTCGATGAGCAGTTCTTC. It encodes CATSREGVDEQFF.

The J gene is TRBJ2-1, the V gene TRBV19; D may be TRBD1 (5 bases). Germline V gene data show CDR1 as LNHDA and CDR2 as SQIVND (reference sequence). This CDR3 is built from 13 residues. V shed 3 bases and J shed 8 bases, with 11 bases lying between them. The chain's CDR3 is CASSMGRVDEQFF. For the CDR3, the DNA is TGTGCCAGTAGTATGGGCAGGGTGGATGAGCAGTTCTTC.

This chain connects TRBV5-1 to TRBJ2-7, with a tentative D call TRBD2 (7 bases). There are 18 residues in the CDR3. Germline CDR1 SGHRS, CDR2 YFSETQ. Trimming removed 2 bases from V and 6 bases from J, with 27 bases in between. In nucleotides, the CDR3 is TGCGCCAGCAGCTTAAGTCTTTTTGAAGCGGGGAGGGGGGCCGAGCAGTACTTC. The encoded protein is CASSLSLFEAGRGAEQYF.

J is TRBJ2-3 and V is TRBV7-9; 11 bases line up with TRBD1. V lost 5 bases and J lost 4; bases outside the gene matches: 14. The germline V gene encodes CDR1 SEHNR and CDR2 FQNEAQ (reference sequence). The CDR3 has 18 residues. The CDR3 coding sequence is TGTGCCAGCAGCCACCCCGGGACAGGGGGGAGTTGGGCAGATACGCAGTATTTT. This translates into CASSHPGTGGSWADTQYF.

This chain connects TRBV2 to TRBJ2-1; D unresolved. Germline V gene data show CDR1 as SNHLY and CDR2 as FYNNEI. The V end lost 0 bases, the J end lost 8 bases, and 23 bases lay between the germline ends. The CDR3 is made up of 18 amino acids. The DNA of the CDR3 is TGTGCCAGCAGTGAAGCGCTGGTCCCTATGTTCTCTAGGGATGAGCAGTTCTTC. Encoded protein: CASSEALVPMFSRDEQFF.

J is TRBJ1-5 and V is TRBV7-2; 7 positions agree with TRBD1. V was pared by 4 bases and J by 4 bases, with 4 bases of the junction left unmatched. Germline V gene lookup returns CDR1 SGHTA and CDR2 FQGNSA. CDR3 size: 14 residues. CDR3 region: CASSWAGGNQPQHF. CDR3 DNA sequence: TGTGCCAGCAGCTGGGCAGGGGGAAATCAGCCCCAGCATTTT.

The rearrangement links TRBV28 to TRBJ1-2; D ambiguous. There are 11 residues in the CDR3. V lost 4 bases, J lost 8 bases, and 8 bases lay in between. CDR1 is MDHEN, CDR2 SYDVKM, per germline. The CDR3 reads CASSWRLGYTF. CDR3 bases: TGTGCCAGCAGTTGGAGACTCGGCTACACCTTC.

The chain is built from TRBV18 and TRBJ2-7, with 8 bases matching TRBD2. The CDR3 runs 14 residues. V was clipped by 3 bases and J by 5 bases; unmatched bases: 6. Germline loops: CDR1 KGHSH, CDR2 LQKENI. The CDR3 sequence: CASSPLAGSDEQYF. As DNA, the CDR3 is TGTGCCAGCTCACCTTTAGCGGGGAGCGACGAGCAGTACTTC.

The V call is TRBV27, the J call TRBJ2-2; no reliable D call. CDR3 length equals 15 residues. Trimming cost V 5 bases and J 0 bases, with 10 bases left between them. Germline V lookup: CDR1 MNHEY, CDR2 SMNVEV (reference sequence). DNA of the CDR3: TGTGCCAGCAGTCCCGCCCTTACGAACACCGGGGAGCTGTTTTTT. As protein: CASSPALTNTGELFF.

About this clone: The conserved closing phenylalanine or tryptophan is absent in this CDR3, likely reflecting a read error. The DNA is left out, because the CDR3 cannot be placed on it with certainty; the CDR3 is given as TCRdb lists it. The genes are TRBV3-1 (or the pseudogene TRBV3-2) and TRBJ2-7; the table gives TRBD1 as D, unverified against the DNA. The CDR3 extends over 11 residues, inclusive of both ends. Looked up from germline, CDR1 is LGHDT and CDR2 is YNNKEL (reference sequence). The CDR3 sequence: CASSFRQAVVL.

This clone was counted once. V usage is TRBV5-1 and J usage is TRBJ2-1; D is unresolved. V shed 4 bases and J shed 9 bases, with 14 bases lying between them. The CDR3 sequence is 13 residues long. The V gene's germline CDR1 is SGHRS and CDR2 YFSETQ. The CDR3 region has the DNA TGCGCCAGCAGCCATGACGGGTTGGTTGAGCAGTTCTTC. Translation gives CASSHDGLVEQFF.

This chain joins TRBV12-3 or TRBV12-4 and TRBJ2-7, with D possibly matching TRBD1 (6 bases). Trimming took 4 bases from V and 1 from J, leaving 8 bases between them. This CDR3 is built from 13 residues. The CDR3 DNA is TGTGCCAGCAGTTCTGGACAGTCCTACGAGCAGTACTTC. Its protein product is CASSSGQSYEQYF.

V is TRBV5-5 and J is TRBJ2-6; D gene uncertain. CDR1 and CDR2 from the germline V gene are SGHKS and YYEKEE (reference sequence). V lost 0 bases and J lost 5, with 21 bases in between. The length of the CDR3 is 19 residues. The CDR3 protein is CASSLADPTETLWANVLTF. CDR3 bases: TGTGCCAGCAGCTTGGCGGACCCGACGGAGACTCTCTGGGCCAACGTCCTGACTTTC.

This chain uses TRBV12-3 or TRBV12-4 with TRBJ2-2; D perhaps matches TRBD2 (6 bases). Between the trimmed V and J ends, which lost 6 bases and 3 bases, there was a span of 8 bases. This CDR3 is built from 13 residues. The DNA of the CDR3 is TGTGCCAGCAGGGCTAGCGACACCGGGGAGCTGTTTTTT. As protein: CASRASDTGELFF.

The chain has TRBV5-1 and TRBJ1-6, with 10 bases aligning to TRBD1. The CDR3 contains 15 residues. V was pared by 4 bases and J by 7 bases, with 5 bases of the junction left unmatched. Germline assignment: CDR1 SGHRS and CDR2 YFSETQ. CDR3: CASSIGQGGNSPLHF. In DNA form, the CDR3 reads TGCGCCAGCAGCATTGGACAGGGGGGGAATTCACCCCTCCACTTT.

This rearrangement joins TRBV4-1 to TRBJ2-7, with D tentatively TRBD1 (5 bases). V was trimmed by 4 bases and J by 3 bases, leaving 16 bases between them. The germline V gene has CDR1 MGHRA and CDR2 YSYEKL. The CDR3 covers 15 residues. DNA for the CDR3: TGCGCCAGCAGCCCAGGGAAGTACGGAAACTACGAGCAGTACTTC. Encoded protein: CASSPGKYGNYEQYF.

J is TRBJ1-1 and V is TRBV29-1; TRBD1 is a possible D gene (6 bases). The germline CDR1 and CDR2 sequences are SQVTM and ANQGSEA. CDR3 length equals 13 residues. V gave up 3 bases and J gave up 1 base, with 9 bases separating them. DNA for the CDR3: TGCAGCGTTGATAGGGGGGAGAACACTGAAGCTTTCTTT. Its protein is CSVDRGENTEAFF.

The gene calls are TRBV4-1 and TRBJ2-3; D may be TRBD2 (5 bases). The CDR3 is made up of 17 amino acids. The germline V gene has CDR1 MGHRA and CDR2 YSYEKL. Between the trimmed V and J ends, which lost 4 bases and 4 bases, there was a span of 21 bases. The CDR3 bases are TGCGCCAGCAGCCCCCGGAGGAGCGGCAGCGCCGCAGATACGCAGTATTTT. As protein: CASSPRRSGSAADTQYF.

This clone came up once. V is TRBV7-8 and J is TRBJ1-4; the D is unclear. The CDR3 sequence is 14 residues long. The V end lost 5 bases, the J end lost 5 bases, and 12 bases lay between the germline ends. Germline V gives CDR1 SGHVS, CDR2 FQNEAQ. CDR3 amino acids: CASSPRTANEKLFF. The CDR3 DNA reads as TGTGCCAGCAGCCCACGGACGGCGAATGAAAAACTGTTTTTT.

This clone was seen a single time. The chain combines TRBV3-1 (or the pseudogene TRBV3-2) with TRBJ2-2; 12 positions agree with TRBD2. Germline V lookup: CDR1 LGHDT, CDR2 YNNKEL (reference sequence). Trimming cost V 1 base and J 4 bases; bases outside gene matches: 7. The CDR3 is 18 amino acids. CDR3 sequence: CASSQVPSGRARTGELFF. CDR3 DNA: TGTGCCAGCAGCCAAGTCCCTAGCGGGAGGGCGCGCACCGGGGAGCTGTTTTTT.

The chain carries TRBV5-4 and TRBJ1-2; D is undetermined. Trimming left V 4 bases short and J 6 bases short, with 16 bases between. The CDR3 is 14 residues long. CDR1 and CDR2 from the germline V gene are SGHNT and YYREEE (reference sequence). The CDR3 protein is CASSVISRRDGYTF. The CDR3 DNA follows: TGTGCCAGCAGCGTGATATCGAGGAGGGATGGCTACACCTTC.

This clone was found many times. The chain joins TRBV30 to TRBJ2-1; 12 bases map to TRBD2. The CDR3 has 15 amino acids. The germline V gene encodes CDR1 GTSNPN and CDR2 SVGIG (reference sequence). V was clipped by 0 bases and J by 4 bases; unmatched bases: 1. The chain's CDR3 is CAWSVLAGGYNEQFF. The CDR3 nucleotides are TGTGCCTGGAGTGTACTAGCGGGAGGTTACAATGAGCAGTTCTTC.

The table lists this clone with a few counts. V gene TRBV28 combines with J gene TRBJ1-2; TRBD1 matches 7 bases. CDR3 length: 13 amino acids. Trimming at V came to 4 bases and at J to 4 bases, leaving 3 bases not matched to a gene. Germline V CDR1 and CDR2: MDHEN, SYDVKM. The CDR3 spells CASSSGGGYGYTF. The CDR3 DNA sequence: TGTGCCAGCAGTTCAGGGGGAGGCTATGGCTACACCTTC.